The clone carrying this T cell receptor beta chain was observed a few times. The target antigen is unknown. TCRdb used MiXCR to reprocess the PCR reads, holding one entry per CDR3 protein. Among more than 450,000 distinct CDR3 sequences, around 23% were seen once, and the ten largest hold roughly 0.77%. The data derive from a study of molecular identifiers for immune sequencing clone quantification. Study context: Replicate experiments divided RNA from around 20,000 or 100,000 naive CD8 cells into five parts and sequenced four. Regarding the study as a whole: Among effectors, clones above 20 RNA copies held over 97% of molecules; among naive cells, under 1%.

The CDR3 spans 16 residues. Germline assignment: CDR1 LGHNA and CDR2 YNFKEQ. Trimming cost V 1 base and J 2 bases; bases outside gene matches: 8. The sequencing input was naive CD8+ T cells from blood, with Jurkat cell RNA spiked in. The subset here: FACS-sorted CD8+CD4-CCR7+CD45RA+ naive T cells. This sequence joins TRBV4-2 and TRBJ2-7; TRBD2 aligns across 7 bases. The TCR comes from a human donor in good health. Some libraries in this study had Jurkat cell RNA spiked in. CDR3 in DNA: TGTGCCAGCAGCCAAGGGCGCGGAGGGAGGGCCTACGAGCAGTACTTC. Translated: CASSQGRGGRAYEQYF.